This T cell receptor (beta chain) derives from a study of T cell repertoires in cytomegalovirus infection. Of note for this clonotype: Its antigen is not identified.

The CDR3 is 15 residues long. Trimming cost V 0 bases and J 1 base, with 10 bases left between them. Germline CDR1 is SGHRS and CDR2 is YFSETQ. TCRdb reprocessed the reads via MiXCR and lists one record per CDR3 protein. In the table there are some 800,000 distinct CDR3 sequences, approximately 32% of which are singletons. The chain recombines TRBV5-1 with TRBJ1-1, with no clear D. This specimen consisted of cultured CD8+ T cells from PBMCs, obtained from culture after CMV antigen stimulation. The TCR comes from a human donor in good health (CMV status not recorded). Some clones in this sample may be carry-over from other donors' samples. CDR3 region: CASSLEEGGNTEAFF. In DNA, the CDR3 is TGCGCCAGCAGCTTGGAAGAGGGCGGGAACACTGAAGCTTTCTTT.